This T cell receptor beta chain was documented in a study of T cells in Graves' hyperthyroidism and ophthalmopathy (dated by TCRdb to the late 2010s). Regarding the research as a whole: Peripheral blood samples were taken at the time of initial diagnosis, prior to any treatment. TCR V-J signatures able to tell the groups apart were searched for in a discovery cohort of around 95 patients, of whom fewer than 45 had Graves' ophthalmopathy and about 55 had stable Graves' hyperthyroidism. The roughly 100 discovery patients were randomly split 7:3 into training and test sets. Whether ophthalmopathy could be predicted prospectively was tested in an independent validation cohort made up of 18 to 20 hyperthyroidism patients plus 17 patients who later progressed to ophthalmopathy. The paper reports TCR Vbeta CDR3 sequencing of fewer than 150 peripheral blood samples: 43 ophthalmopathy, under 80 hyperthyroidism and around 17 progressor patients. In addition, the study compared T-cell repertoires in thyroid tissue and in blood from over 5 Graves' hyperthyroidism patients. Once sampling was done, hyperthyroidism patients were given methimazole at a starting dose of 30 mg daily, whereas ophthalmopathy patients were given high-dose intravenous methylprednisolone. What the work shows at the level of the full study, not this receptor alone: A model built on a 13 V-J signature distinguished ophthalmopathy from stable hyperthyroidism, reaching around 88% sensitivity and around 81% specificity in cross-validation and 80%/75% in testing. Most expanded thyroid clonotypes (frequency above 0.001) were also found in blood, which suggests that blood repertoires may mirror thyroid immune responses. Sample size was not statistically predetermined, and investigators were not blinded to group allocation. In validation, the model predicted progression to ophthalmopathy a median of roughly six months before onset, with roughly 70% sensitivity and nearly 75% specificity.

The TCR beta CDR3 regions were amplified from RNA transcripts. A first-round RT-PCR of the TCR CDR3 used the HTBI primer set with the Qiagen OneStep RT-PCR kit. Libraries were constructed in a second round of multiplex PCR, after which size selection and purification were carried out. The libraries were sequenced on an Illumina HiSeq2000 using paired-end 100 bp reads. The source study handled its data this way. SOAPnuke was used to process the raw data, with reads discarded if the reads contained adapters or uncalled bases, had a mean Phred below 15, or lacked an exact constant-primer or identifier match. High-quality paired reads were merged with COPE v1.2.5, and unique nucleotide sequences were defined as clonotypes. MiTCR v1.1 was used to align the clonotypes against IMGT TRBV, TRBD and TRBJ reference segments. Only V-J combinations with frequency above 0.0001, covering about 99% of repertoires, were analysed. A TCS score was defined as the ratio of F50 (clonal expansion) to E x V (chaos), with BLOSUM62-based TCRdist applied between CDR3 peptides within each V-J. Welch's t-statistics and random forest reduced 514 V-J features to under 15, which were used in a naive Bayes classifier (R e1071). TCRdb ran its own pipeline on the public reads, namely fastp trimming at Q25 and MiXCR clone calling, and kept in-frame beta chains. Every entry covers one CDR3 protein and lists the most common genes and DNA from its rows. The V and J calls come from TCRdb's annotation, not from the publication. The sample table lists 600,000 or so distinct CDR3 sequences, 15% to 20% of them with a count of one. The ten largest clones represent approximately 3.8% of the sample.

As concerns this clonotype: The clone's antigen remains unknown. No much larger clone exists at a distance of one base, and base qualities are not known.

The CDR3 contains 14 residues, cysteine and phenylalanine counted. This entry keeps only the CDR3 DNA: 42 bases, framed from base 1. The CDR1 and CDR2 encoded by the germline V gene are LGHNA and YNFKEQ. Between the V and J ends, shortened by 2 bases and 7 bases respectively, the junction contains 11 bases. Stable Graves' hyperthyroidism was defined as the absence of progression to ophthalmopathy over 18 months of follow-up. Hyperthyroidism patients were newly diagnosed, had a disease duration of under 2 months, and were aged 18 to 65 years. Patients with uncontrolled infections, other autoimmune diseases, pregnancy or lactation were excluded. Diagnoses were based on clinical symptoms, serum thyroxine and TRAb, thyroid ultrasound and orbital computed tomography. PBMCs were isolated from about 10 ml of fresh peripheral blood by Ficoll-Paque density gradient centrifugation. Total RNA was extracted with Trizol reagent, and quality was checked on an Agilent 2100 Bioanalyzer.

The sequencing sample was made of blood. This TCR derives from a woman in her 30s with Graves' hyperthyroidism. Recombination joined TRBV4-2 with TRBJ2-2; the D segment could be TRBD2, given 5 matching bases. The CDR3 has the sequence CASSQTQGGGELFF. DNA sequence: TGTGCCAGCAGCCAAACCCAAGGAGGCGGGGAGCTGTTTTTT.